This T cell receptor beta chain derives from a study of cytomegalovirus exposure and HLA in healthy donors. Overall study: In a later analysis, it was reported that the roughly 120 validation repertoires had been produced on the same platform as the roughly 700 repertoires belonging to the first cohort. Study results and limitations: In vitro, three CMV-associated chains proved specific for CMV antigens.

Libraries were prepared by immunoSEQ multiplex PCR; TCRdb keeps only in-frame clonotypes and omits some of them. The sample consists of 82,000 or so clones, 90% to 95% of them appearing once. Points on this clone: What it binds is unknown.

Germline V gives CDR1 SGHTA, CDR2 FQGNSA. This CDR3 is built from 15 residues. V was cut by 5 bases and J by 6 bases, with 18 bases left in between. The chain links TRBV7-2 to TRBJ2-3, with a tentative D call TRBD2 (6 bases). The sequenced material came from PBMCs. The clonotype comes from a woman aged 18-30 years in good health and CMV-seronegative. The CDR3 reads CASSGGRIQTDTQYF. The CDR3 coding sequence is TGTGCCAGCAGCGGGGGGAGGATCCAGACGGATACGCAGTATTTT.